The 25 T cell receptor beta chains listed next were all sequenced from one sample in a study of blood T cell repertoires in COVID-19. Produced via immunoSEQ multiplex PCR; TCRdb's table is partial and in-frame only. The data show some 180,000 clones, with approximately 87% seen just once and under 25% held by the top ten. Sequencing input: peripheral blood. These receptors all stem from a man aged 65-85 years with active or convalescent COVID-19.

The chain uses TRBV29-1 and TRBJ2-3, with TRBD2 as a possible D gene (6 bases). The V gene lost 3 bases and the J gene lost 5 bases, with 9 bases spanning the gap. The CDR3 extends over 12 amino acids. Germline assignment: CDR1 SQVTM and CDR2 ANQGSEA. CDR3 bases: TGCAGCGTTGACCCGGGAGAAGATACGCAGTATTTT. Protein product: CSVDPGEDTQYF.

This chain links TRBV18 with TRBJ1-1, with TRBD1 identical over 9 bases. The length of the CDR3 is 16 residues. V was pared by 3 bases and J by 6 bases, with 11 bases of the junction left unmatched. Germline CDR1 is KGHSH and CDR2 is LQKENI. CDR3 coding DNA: TGTGCCAGCTCACCCCGACAGGGGGAACACCCGGCTGAAGCTTTCTTT. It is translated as CASSPRQGEHPAEAFF.

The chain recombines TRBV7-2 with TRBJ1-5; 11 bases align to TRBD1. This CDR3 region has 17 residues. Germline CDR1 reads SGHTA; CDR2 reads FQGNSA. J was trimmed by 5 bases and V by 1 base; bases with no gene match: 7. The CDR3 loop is CASSLGPWTGGDQPQHF. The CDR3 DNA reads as TGTGCCAGCAGCTTAGGGCCCTGGACAGGGGGCGATCAGCCCCAGCATTTT.

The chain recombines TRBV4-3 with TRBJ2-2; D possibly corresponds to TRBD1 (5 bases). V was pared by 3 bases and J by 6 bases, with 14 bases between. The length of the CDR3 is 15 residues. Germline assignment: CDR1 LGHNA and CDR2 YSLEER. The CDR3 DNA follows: TGCGCCAGCAGCCATGCGGACATCCGTGCCGGGGAGCTGTTTTTT. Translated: CASSHADIRAGELFF.

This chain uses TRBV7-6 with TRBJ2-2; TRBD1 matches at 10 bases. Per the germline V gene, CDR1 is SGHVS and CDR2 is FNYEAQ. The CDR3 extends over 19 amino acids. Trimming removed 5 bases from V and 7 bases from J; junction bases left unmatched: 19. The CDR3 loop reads CASSPLGVGGQGSGGELFF. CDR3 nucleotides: TGTGCCAGCAGCCCTTTGGGAGTCGGGGGACAGGGGTCCGGCGGGGAGCTGTTTTTT.

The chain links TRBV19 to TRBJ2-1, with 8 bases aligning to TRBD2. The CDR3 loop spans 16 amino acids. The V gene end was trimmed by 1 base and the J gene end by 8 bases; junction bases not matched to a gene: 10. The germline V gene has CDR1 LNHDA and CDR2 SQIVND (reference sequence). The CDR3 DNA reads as TGTGCCAGTAGTATAGGGGGAGCGGGGGTTGTGTATGAGCAGTTCTTC. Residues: CASSIGGAGVVYEQFF.

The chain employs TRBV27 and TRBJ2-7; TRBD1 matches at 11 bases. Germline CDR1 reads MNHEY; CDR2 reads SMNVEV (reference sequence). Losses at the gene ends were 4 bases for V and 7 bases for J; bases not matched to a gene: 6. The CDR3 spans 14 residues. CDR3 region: CASSSGTGGREQYF. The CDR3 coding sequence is TGTGCCAGCAGTTCCGGGACAGGGGGTCGGGAGCAGTACTTC.

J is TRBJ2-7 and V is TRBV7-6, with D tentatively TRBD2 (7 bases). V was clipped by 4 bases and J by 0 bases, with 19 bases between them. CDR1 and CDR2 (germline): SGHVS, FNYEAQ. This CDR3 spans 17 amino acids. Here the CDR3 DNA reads TGTGCCAGCAGCTCCTTGGGGCGAGGGGGGGGCTCCTACGAGCAGTACTTC. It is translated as CASSSLGRGGGSYEQYF.

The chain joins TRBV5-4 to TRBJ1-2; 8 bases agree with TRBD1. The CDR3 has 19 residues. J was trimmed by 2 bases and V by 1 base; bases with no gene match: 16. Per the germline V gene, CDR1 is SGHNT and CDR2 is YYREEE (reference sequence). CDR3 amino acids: CASSLPGRTGSNGNYGYTF. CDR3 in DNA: TGTGCCAGCAGCTTGCCGGGGAGGACAGGGAGTAACGGGAACTATGGCTACACCTTC.

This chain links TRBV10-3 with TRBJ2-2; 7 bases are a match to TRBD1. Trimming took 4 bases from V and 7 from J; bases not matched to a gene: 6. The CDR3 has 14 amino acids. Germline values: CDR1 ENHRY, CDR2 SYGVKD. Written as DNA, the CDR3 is TGTGCCATCAGTGGAAGACAGGGAAACGGGGAGCTGTTTTTT. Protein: CAISGRQGNGELFF.

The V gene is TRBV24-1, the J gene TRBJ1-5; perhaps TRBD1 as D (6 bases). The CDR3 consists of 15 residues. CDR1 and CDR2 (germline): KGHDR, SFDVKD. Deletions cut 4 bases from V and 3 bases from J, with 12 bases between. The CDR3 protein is CATSDQGGINQPQHF. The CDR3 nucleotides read TGTGCCACCAGTGACCAAGGGGGAATCAATCAGCCCCAGCATTTT.

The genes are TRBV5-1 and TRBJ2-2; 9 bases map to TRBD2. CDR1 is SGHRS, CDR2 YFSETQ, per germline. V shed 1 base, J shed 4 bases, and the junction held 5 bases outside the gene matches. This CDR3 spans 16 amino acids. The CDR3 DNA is TGCGCCAGCAGCTTGCGGGCTAGCGGGACCACCGGGGAGCTGTTTTTT. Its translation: CASSLRASGTTGELFF.

The chain's CDR3 is CASSQEQGGYNEQFF. In DNA form, the CDR3 reads TGCGCCAGCAGCCAAGAACAGGGTGGGTACAATGAGCAGTTCTTC. The chain combines TRBV4-1 with TRBJ2-1, with a possible D match to TRBD1 (6 bases). The CDR3 is made up of 15 amino acids. The germline CDR1 and CDR2 sequences are MGHRA and YSYEKL. Trimming took 0 bases from V and 4 from J, leaving 10 bases between them.

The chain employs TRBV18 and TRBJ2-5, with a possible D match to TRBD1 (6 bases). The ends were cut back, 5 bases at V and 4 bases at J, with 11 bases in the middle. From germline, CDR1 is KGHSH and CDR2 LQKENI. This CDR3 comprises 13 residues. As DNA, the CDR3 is TGTGCCAGCTCAGGTGGGACACTAGAGACCCAGTACTTC. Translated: CASSGGTLETQYF.

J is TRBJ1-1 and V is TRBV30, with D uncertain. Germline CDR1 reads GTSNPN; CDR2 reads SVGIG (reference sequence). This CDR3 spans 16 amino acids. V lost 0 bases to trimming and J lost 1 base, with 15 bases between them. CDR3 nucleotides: TGTGCCTGGAGTGTAAGACGGGAAGGAAGGAACACTGAAGCTTTCTTT. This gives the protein CAWSVRREGRNTEAFF.

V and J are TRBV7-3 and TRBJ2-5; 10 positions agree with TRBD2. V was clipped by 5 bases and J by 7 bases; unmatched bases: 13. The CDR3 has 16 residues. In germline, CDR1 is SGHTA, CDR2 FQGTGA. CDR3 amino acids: CASSPRTSGRLGTQYF. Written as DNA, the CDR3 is TGTGCCAGCAGCCCGCGGACTAGCGGCCGACTGGGGACCCAGTACTTC.

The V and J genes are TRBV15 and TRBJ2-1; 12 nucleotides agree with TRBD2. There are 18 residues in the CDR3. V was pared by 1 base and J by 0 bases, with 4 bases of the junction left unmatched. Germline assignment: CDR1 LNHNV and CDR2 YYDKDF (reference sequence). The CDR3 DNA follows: TGTGCCACCAGCAGAGGACTAGCGGGAGCATTCTCCTACAATGAGCAGTTCTTC. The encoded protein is CATSRGLAGAFSYNEQFF.

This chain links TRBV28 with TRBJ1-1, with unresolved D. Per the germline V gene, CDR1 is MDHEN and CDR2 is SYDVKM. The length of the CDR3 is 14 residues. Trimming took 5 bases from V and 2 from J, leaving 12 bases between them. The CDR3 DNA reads TGTGCCAGCAGTCCTCATTGGGCAAACACTGAAGCTTTCTTT. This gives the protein CASSPHWANTEAFF.

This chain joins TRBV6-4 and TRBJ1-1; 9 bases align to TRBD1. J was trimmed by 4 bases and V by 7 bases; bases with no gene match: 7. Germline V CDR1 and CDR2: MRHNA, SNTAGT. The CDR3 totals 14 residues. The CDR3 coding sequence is TGTGCCAGCATGCCGGACAGGGGTTCCACTGAAGCTTTCTTT. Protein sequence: CASMPDRGSTEAFF.

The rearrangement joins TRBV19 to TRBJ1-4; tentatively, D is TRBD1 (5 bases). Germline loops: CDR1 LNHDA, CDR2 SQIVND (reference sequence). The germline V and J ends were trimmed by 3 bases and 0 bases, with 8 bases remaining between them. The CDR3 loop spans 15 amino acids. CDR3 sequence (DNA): TGTGCCAGTAGTATCCGGACAACAACTAATGAAAAACTGTTTTTT. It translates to CASSIRTTTNEKLFF.

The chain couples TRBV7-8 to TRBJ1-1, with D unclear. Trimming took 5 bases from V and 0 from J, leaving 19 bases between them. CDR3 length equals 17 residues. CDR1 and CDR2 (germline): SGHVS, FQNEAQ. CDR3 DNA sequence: TGTGCCAGCAGCCCCCGGGGAGGCGGAGAGATGAACACTGAAGCTTTCTTT. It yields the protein CASSPRGGGEMNTEAFF.

The CDR3 protein is CASSVSGAWPQHF. The CDR3 DNA sequence: TGTGCCAGCAGTGTCTCAGGGGCATGGCCCCAGCATTTT. This chain links TRBV6-2 or TRBV6-3 with TRBJ1-5; a possible D gene is TRBD1 (6 bases). There are 13 residues in the CDR3. V was trimmed by 5 bases and J by 9 bases, leaving 14 bases between them. Germline loops: CDR1 MNHEY, CDR2 SVGEGT.

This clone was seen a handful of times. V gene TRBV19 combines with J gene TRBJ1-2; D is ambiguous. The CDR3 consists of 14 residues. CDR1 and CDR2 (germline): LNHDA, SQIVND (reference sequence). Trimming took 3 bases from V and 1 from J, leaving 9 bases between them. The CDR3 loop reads CASSITVLNYGYTF. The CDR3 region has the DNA TGTGCCAGTAGTATTACAGTCCTTAACTATGGCTACACCTTC.

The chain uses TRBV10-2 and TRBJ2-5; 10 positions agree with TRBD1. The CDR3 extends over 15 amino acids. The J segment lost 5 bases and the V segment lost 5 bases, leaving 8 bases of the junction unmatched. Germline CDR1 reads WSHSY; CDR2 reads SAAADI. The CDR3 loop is CASSRGTGVLETQYF. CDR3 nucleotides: TGCGCCAGCAGTCGGGGGACAGGGGTTTTGGAGACCCAGTACTTC.

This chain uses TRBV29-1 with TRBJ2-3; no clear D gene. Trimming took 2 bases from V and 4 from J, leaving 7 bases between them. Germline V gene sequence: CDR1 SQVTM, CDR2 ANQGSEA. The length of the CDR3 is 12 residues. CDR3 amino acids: CSVESLPDTQYF. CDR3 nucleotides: TGCAGCGTTGAATCCCTACCAGATACGCAGTATTTT.